This entry lists 21 T cell receptor beta chains sequenced from one sample in a study of blood T cells in healthy people across ages. A sample-barcoded 5' primer and a J-beta primer mix were used in a second PCR of about 7 to 12 cycles. Using its own MiXCR run on the 5' RACE reads, TCRdb lists one record per CDR3 protein. The table lists approximately 690,000 distinct CDR3 sequences, 40% to 45% of them singletons, with about 30% in the top ten. Sequenced input: blood. Source of these receptors: a man older than 75 in good health.

The chain recombines TRBV29-1 with TRBJ2-1, with no clear D. V lost 0 bases and J 2 bases, leaving 8 bases between the germline ends. CDR1 is SQVTM and CDR2 is ANQGSEA in the germline V gene. There are 14 residues in the CDR3. The CDR3 loop reads CSVEEGSPYNEQFF. The CDR3 DNA reads TGCAGCGTTGAAGAGGGTAGCCCCTACAATGAGCAGTTCTTC.

As to this clonotype: Possible read error: a much larger clone is one base away. This chain uses TRBV4-2 with TRBJ2-1, with D tentatively TRBD2 (5 bases). V dropped 0 bases and J dropped 5 bases, with 17 bases sitting between them. The germline gives CDR1 LGHNA, CDR2 YNFKEQ. CDR3 length: 17 amino acids. In nucleotides, the CDR3 is TGTGCCAGCAGCCAAGAGGTCGGCTGGGAGACCGACAATGAGCAGTTCTTC. Translated: CASSQEVGWETDNEQFF.

This clonotype was seen many times. This sequence joins TRBV10-3 and TRBJ2-3; TRBD1 matches 9 bases. The CDR3 is 15 residues long. The germline V gene has CDR1 ENHRY and CDR2 SYGVKD. Trimming at V came to 5 bases and at J to 4 bases, leaving 7 bases not matched to a gene. This chain's CDR3 is CAISPDRGMADTQYF. The CDR3 DNA reads as TGTGCCATCAGTCCCGACAGGGGGATGGCAGATACGCAGTATTTT.

The chain carries TRBV12-3 or TRBV12-4 and TRBJ2-5; D might be TRBD2 (6 bases). The length of the CDR3 is 11 residues. Trimming removed 7 bases from V and 9 bases from J, with 12 bases in between. The CDR3 spells CASTLGEAQYF. Written as DNA, the CDR3 is TGTGCCAGCACCCTTGGGGAGGCCCAGTACTTC.

The chain employs TRBV6-2 or TRBV6-3 and TRBJ2-1; a possible D gene is TRBD2 (5 bases). The CDR3 totals 13 residues. Germline V gene data show CDR1 as MNHEY and CDR2 as SVGEGT. Trimming pared 4 bases from V and 15 bases from J, leaving 19 bases between. CDR3 residues: CASSSVAGIGRFF. The CDR3 coding sequence is TGTGCCAGCAGTTCTGTGGCGGGCATCGGTCGGTTCTTC.

This clonotype showed up just a few times. The chain is built from TRBV6-2 or TRBV6-3 and TRBJ2-4; 12 nucleotides agree with TRBD1. The V gene's germline CDR1 is MNHEY and CDR2 SVGEGT. This CDR3 is built from 18 residues. V trimming: 5 bases; J trimming: 2 bases; junction bases outside the gene matches: 10. The CDR3 DNA is TGTGCCAGCAGTCCACTGCCGGGACAGGGGGCGACCAAAAACATTCAGTACTTC. Translation: CASSPLPGQGATKNIQYF.

This clonotype turned up a few times. This could be a read error, since a much larger clone is one nucleotide away. This rearrangement joins TRBV7-2 to TRBJ2-5; possible D gene TRBD2, 5 bases. V was shortened by 7 bases and J by 5 bases, with 20 bases between the two germline ends. Germline V gives CDR1 SGHTA, CDR2 FQGNSA. The CDR3 totals 15 residues. CDR3 amino acids: CASKSATRRGETQYF. CDR3 DNA sequence: TGTGCCAGCAAATCGGCGACTCGGAGAGGGGAGACCCAGTACTTC.

The table lists this clonotype with a few counts. The chain joins TRBV7-2 to TRBJ2-7; a possible D gene is TRBD2 (5 bases). The V end lost 0 bases, the J end lost 7 bases, and 16 bases lay between the germline ends. The CDR3 totals 15 residues. Germline V gene sequence: CDR1 SGHTA, CDR2 FQGNSA. CDR3 in amino acids: CASSLASESYNEQYF. The CDR3 DNA is TGTGCCAGCAGCTTAGCTAGCGAGTCCTACAATGAGCAGTACTTC.

The V gene is TRBV20-1, the J gene TRBJ2-3; D is uncertain. With 5 bases removed from V and 6 bases from J, the gap between germline ends came to 9 bases. The length of the CDR3 is 11 residues. Germline assignment: CDR1 DFQATT and CDR2 SNEGSKA (reference sequence). The CDR3 region has the DNA TGCAGTGCTGGCTTAGGGGATACGCAGTATTTT. It codes for CSAGLGDTQYF.

V gene TRBV3-1 combines with J gene TRBJ2-3; no definite D call. This CDR3 is 12 amino acids long. V was cut by 1 base and J by 6 bases, with 5 bases left in between. Germline lookup yields CDR1 LGHDT and CDR2 YNNKEL (reference sequence). This chain's CDR3 is CASSQVIDTQYF. DNA of the CDR3: TGTGCCAGCAGCCAAGTAATCGATACGCAGTATTTT.

This clonotype was found a few times. The J gene is TRBJ2-1, the V gene TRBV29-1; D is ambiguous. The J call may be incorrect, as the DNA end agrees better with TRBJ2-7. Germline V lookup: CDR1 SQVTM, CDR2 ANQGSEA. This CDR3 spans 13 amino acids. Here the CDR3 reads CSVEEVVYNEQYF. CDR3 nucleotide sequence: TGCAGCGTTGAAGAGGTTGTCTACAATGAGCAGTACTTC.

V is TRBV7-2 and J is TRBJ2-7; the D is unclear. Trimming pared 2 bases from V and 2 bases from J, leaving 7 bases between. CDR1 is SGHTA, CDR2 FQGNSA, per germline. This CDR3 spans 13 amino acids. CDR3 loop: CASSLSITYEQYF. The CDR3 nucleotides are TGTGCCAGCAGCTTATCCATCACCTACGAGCAGTACTTC. The full variable domain, in which reference TRBV7-2 and TRBJ2-7 provide the parts outside the CDR3, is GAGVSQSPSNKVTEKGKDVELRCDPISGHTALYWYRQSLGQGLEFLIYFQGNSAPDKSGLPSDRFSAERTGGSVSTLTIQRTQQEDSAVYLCASSLSITYEQYFGPGTRLTVT.

This clonotype was observed a few times. CDR3 DNA sequence: TGTGCCAGCTCACCCGGGACAGGGGGCAGTCAGCCCCAGCATTTT. Translating it yields CASSPGTGGSQPQHF. This sequence joins TRBV18 and TRBJ1-5; 12 nucleotides agree with TRBD1. The CDR3 has 15 amino acids. Germline trimming cut 3 bases from V and 6 bases from J; bases unmatched to any gene: 3. The germline CDR1 and CDR2 sequences are KGHSH and LQKENI.

This rearrangement joins TRBV7-9 to TRBJ2-5, with unresolved D. V lost 2 bases to trimming and J lost 5 bases, with 12 bases between them. The CDR3 loop spans 14 amino acids. The germline V gene has CDR1 SEHNR and CDR2 FQNEAQ (reference sequence). CDR3 sequence: CASSLYSHGETQYF. The CDR3 DNA follows: TGTGCCAGCAGCTTATACAGCCACGGGGAGACCCAGTACTTC.

The chain uses TRBV7-7 and TRBJ2-2, with 8 bases fitting TRBD2. Germline assignment: CDR1 SSHAT and CDR2 FNYEAQ (reference sequence). Trimming at V came to 5 bases and at J to 6 bases, leaving 5 bases not matched to a gene. CDR3 size: 14 residues. CDR3 DNA sequence: TGTGCCAGCAGCCCCCTCGGGGGGGCCGGGGAGCTGTTTTTT. This sequence encodes CASSPLGGAGELFF.

This chain joins TRBV14 and TRBJ2-1; D perhaps matches TRBD2 (6 bases). The CDR3 runs 18 residues. CDR1 and CDR2 from the germline V gene are SGHDN and FVKESK. The V gene lost 1 base and the J gene lost 3 bases, with 19 bases spanning the gap. The DNA for the CDR3 is TGTGCCAGCAGCCAAGTAGGGAGGACTTTCGCGGACTACAATGAGCAGTTCTTC. Amino acid sequence: CASSQVGRTFADYNEQFF.

The gene calls are TRBV5-4 and TRBJ2-1, with 11 bases lining up with TRBD2. There are 16 residues in the CDR3. Germline V lookup: CDR1 SGHNT, CDR2 YYREEE (reference sequence). J gave up 1 base and V 4 bases, and 4 bases lay outside the gene matches. The CDR3: CASSPPSGRSYNEQFF. The CDR3 DNA reads as TGTGCCAGCAGCCCCCCTAGCGGGAGGTCCTACAATGAGCAGTTCTTC.

This clonotype has just a few counts. The CDR3 DNA follows: TGCAGTGCTAGCGGGAGGCCAGGCACAGATACGCAGTATTTT. This gives the protein CSASGRPGTDTQYF. V is TRBV20-1 and J is TRBJ2-3; 7 bases are shared with TRBD2. The V gene end was trimmed by 3 bases and the J gene end by 1 base; junction bases not matched to a gene: 4. Germline V gene sequence: CDR1 DFQATT, CDR2 SNEGSKA (reference sequence). This CDR3 comprises 14 residues.

This clonotype appeared a single time. The chain employs TRBV20-1 and TRBJ1-1, with TRBD1 matching 8 bases. Germline V lookup: CDR1 DFQATT, CDR2 SNEGSKA (reference sequence). J gave up 1 base and V 5 bases, and 12 bases lay outside the gene matches. CDR3 length equals 16 residues. In DNA form, the CDR3 reads TGCAGTGCTGCCCCACGGGACAGGTGGGAGAACACTGAAGCTTTCTTT. Amino acids: CSAAPRDRWENTEAFF.

This clonotype was recorded a few times. The rearrangement links TRBV27 to TRBJ1-6; 8 positions match TRBD1. The germline V gene has CDR1 MNHEY and CDR2 SMNVEV (reference sequence). There are 16 residues in the CDR3. V dropped 6 bases and J dropped 1; count of bases not matched to a gene: 5. In DNA form, the CDR3 reads TGTGCCAGCAGGGTGACAGGGGTGTCCTATAATTCACCCCTCCACTTT. Residues: CASRVTGVSYNSPLHF.

V gene TRBV29-1 combines with J gene TRBJ2-3; D might be TRBD2 (6 bases). Trimming cost V 4 bases and J 5 bases, with 10 bases left between them. This CDR3 spans 12 amino acids. The V gene's germline CDR1 is SQVTM and CDR2 ANQGSEA. DNA of the CDR3: TGCAGCGTTGGGCACGGGAGAGATACGCAGTATTTT. Its translation is CSVGHGRDTQYF.